A single sample is the source of the 12 T cell receptor beta chains below, sequenced in a study of blood T cell repertoires in COVID-19. The protocol was immunoSEQ multiplex PCR, while the TCRdb copy is restricted to in-frame clones and leaves out a portion. The table records approximately 340,000 clones, roughly 90% of them present only once. The sequenced sample was peripheral blood. These receptors were obtained from a man aged 30-40 years with COVID-19, enrolled during active disease.

Only one count was recorded for this clone. The rearrangement uses TRBV28 and TRBJ1-5; 7 bases agree with TRBD1. The V and J ends lost 3 bases and 2 bases, in that order; junction bases with no gene match: 4. Germline-derived CDR1 and CDR2 are MDHEN and SYDVKM. The CDR3 is made up of 15 amino acids. The CDR3 spells CASSLVGGGNQPQHF. CDR3 nucleotide sequence: TGTGCCAGCAGTTTGGTAGGGGGCGGCAATCAGCCCCAGCATTTT.

The DNA for the CDR3 is TGTGCCAGTAGTTCCGGGACTAGCCCCTCCTACGAGCAGTACTTC. This sequence encodes CASSSGTSPSYEQYF. The V gene is TRBV19, the J gene TRBJ2-7; 9 bases agree with TRBD2. Trimming at V came to 5 bases and at J to 0 bases, leaving 5 bases not matched to a gene. CDR3 length: 15 residues. Germline loops: CDR1 LNHDA, CDR2 SQIVND (reference sequence).

Comments on this clone: The same CDR3 arises from other DNA sequences in this sample as well. The chain carries TRBV29-1 and TRBJ1-2; 9 positions match TRBD1. Germline trimming cut 6 bases from V and 2 bases from J; bases unmatched to any gene: 7. The germline V gene has CDR1 SQVTM and CDR2 ANQGSEA. The CDR3 runs to 14 residues. The CDR3 nucleotides are TGCAGCGTAGATCCGGGACAGGGAAACTATGGCTACACCTTC. It encodes CSVDPGQGNYGYTF.

This clone was counted a few times. The chain links TRBV7-2 to TRBJ1-1; D not certain. Trimming removed 3 bases from V and 2 bases from J, with 7 bases in between. The CDR3 contains 13 residues. The germline gives CDR1 SGHTA, CDR2 FQGNSA. CDR3 DNA sequence: TGTGCCAGCAGCTTTCACAGCAACACTGAAGCTTTCTTT. It yields the protein CASSFHSNTEAFF.

The chain links TRBV20-1 to TRBJ2-7; 9 bases are a match to TRBD1. CDR1 and CDR2 from the germline V gene are DFQATT and SNEGSKA (reference sequence). The CDR3 is 14 amino acids. Trimming took 3 bases from V and 0 from J; bases not matched to a gene: 3. The CDR3 nucleotides read TGCAGTGCTAGTAACAGGGGGCACTCCTACGAGCAGTACTTC. It specifies CSASNRGHSYEQYF.

Comment on this clone: A junction boundary mismatches the germline segment, possibly from a read error. The chain links TRBV11-2 to TRBJ1-2; D is undetermined. Germline loops: CDR1 SGHAT, CDR2 FQNNGV. The CDR3 is 12 residues long. This CDR3 reads CASSLGSRSRLF. The CDR3, as DNA: TGTGCCAGCAGCTTAGGATCCAGATCCCGTCTCTTC.

The rearrangement links TRBV19 to TRBJ2-3; D gene unclear. CDR1 is LNHDA and CDR2 is SQIVND in the germline V gene (reference sequence). The CDR3 is 15 residues long. V lost 7 bases and J 1 base, leaving 15 bases between the germline ends. CDR3 amino acids: CASTSGSVGTDTQYF. In nucleotides, the CDR3 is TGTGCCAGTACTAGTGGGTCTGTAGGCACAGATACGCAGTATTTT.

In this sample, this clone turned up once. The V gene is TRBV5-5, the J gene TRBJ1-5; no clear D gene. V was shortened by 3 bases and J by 5 bases, with 12 bases between the two germline ends. This CDR3 is built from 14 residues. CDR1 is SGHKS and CDR2 is YYEKEE in the germline V gene (reference sequence). CDR3 region: CASSSGWGDQPQHF. The CDR3 DNA reads as TGTGCCAGCAGCTCGGGTTGGGGAGATCAGCCCCAGCATTTT.

V and J are TRBV7-9 and TRBJ2-4; 7 bases are shared with TRBD2. CDR1 and CDR2 (germline): SEHNR, FQNEAQ (reference sequence). The V and J ends lost 3 bases and 8 bases, in that order; junction bases with no gene match: 7. This CDR3 has 14 amino acids. In DNA, the CDR3 is TGTGCCAGCAGCTTCGGGGGAGGGGAAGACATTCAGTACTTC. Amino acid sequence: CASSFGGGEDIQYF.

The chain recombines TRBV5-4 with TRBJ2-1, with TRBD2 matching over 9 bases. The trim removed 2 bases at V and 5 bases at J, leaving 2 bases unmatched. Germline V CDR1 and CDR2: SGHNT, YYREEE (reference sequence). This CDR3 has 14 amino acids. The CDR3 DNA is TGTGCCAGCAGCTTCGGACTAGCGAACAATGAGCAGTTCTTC. The encoded protein is CASSFGLANNEQFF.

This CDR3 is CASSVGLAGQETQYF. Written as DNA, the CDR3 is TGTGCCAGTAGTGTGGGACTAGCGGGGCAAGAGACCCAGTACTTC. This chain connects TRBV19 to TRBJ2-5; 13 nucleotides match TRBD2. CDR3 length equals 15 residues. From germline, CDR1 is LNHDA and CDR2 SQIVND (reference sequence). The ends lost 5 bases at V and 2 bases at J; junction bases unmatched: 2.

DNA of the CDR3: TGTGCCACCAGTGATGACAGGGGGTTAGATACGCAGTATTTT. It encodes CATSDDRGLDTQYF. The V and J genes are TRBV24-1 and TRBJ2-3; 9 bases agree with TRBD1. The V and J ends lost 3 bases and 5 bases, in that order; junction bases with no gene match: 2. This CDR3 region has 14 residues. The germline V gene has CDR1 KGHDR and CDR2 SFDVKD.